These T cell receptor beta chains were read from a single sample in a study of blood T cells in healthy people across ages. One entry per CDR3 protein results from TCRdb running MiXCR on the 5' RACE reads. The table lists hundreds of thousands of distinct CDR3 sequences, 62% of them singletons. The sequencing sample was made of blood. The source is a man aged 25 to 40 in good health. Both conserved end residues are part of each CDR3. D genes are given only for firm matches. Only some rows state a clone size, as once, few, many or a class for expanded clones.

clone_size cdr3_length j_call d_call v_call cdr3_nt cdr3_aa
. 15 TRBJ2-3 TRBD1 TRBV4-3 TGCGCCAGCAGGCTCCGGGACAGGGTTGAGGATACGCAGTATTTT CASRLRDRVEDTQYF
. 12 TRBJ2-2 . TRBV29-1 TGCAGCGCAGGGGTAAACACCGGGGAGCTGTTTTTT CSAGVNTGELFF
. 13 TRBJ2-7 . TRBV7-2 TGTGCCAGCAGCTTAGCGATGGGCTACGAGCAGTACTTC CASSLAMGYEQYF
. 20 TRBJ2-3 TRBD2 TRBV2 TGTGCCAGCGGGGTACTCAAGGGACTAGCGGGGGGGCCGAGCACAGATACGCAGTATTTT CASGVLKGLAGGPSTDTQYF
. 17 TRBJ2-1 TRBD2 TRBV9 TGTGCCAGCAGCCAGAGCGGGGGGGCCCTCCAGTACAATGAGCAGTTCTTC CASSQSGGALQYNEQFF
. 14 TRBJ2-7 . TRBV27 TGTGCCAGCACCTCGTCAGGGTCGTCCTACGAGCAGTACTTC CASTSSGSSYEQYF
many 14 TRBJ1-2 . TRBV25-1 TGTGCCAGCAGTTCGCCAGGGCTTGACTATGGCTACACCTTC CASSSPGLDYGYTF
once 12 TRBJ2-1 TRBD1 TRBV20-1 TGCAGTGCTAGGACAGGGGAGGTTGAGCCGTTCTTC CSARTGEVEPFF
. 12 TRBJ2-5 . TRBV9 TGTGCCAGCAGCTCCCACCAAGAGACCCAGTACTTC CASSSHQETQYF
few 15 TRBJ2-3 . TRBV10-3 TGTGCCATCAGTGGCGCCAGGGGGAGGGCAGATACGCAGTATTTT CAISGARGRADTQYF
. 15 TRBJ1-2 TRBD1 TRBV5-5 TGTGCCAGCAGTTTTGAGGGACAGGGGATAGGTGGCTACACCTTC CASSFEGQGIGGYTF
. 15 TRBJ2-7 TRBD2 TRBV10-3 TGTGCCATCAGTGAGTGGACTAGCGGGAACTACGAGCAGTACTTC CAISEWTSGNYEQYF
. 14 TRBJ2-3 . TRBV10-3 TGTGCCATCAGTGAGGAATTAGGTGGAGATACGCAGTATTTT CAISEELGGDTQYF
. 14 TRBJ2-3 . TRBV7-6 TGTGCCAGCAGCTTAAAGATTGGCACAGATACGCAGTATTTT CASSLKIGTDTQYF
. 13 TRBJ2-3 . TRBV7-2 TGTGCCAGCAGCTTAGGTCGTCTAGATGCGCAGTATTTT CASSLGRLDAQYF
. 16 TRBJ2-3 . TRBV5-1 TGCGCCAGCAGCTTGGCCGGTCGGGGTAGCACAGATACGCAGTATTTT CASSLAGRGSTDTQYF
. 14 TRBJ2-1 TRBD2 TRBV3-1 TGTGCCAGCAGCCAAGATAGACCTAGCGGTGAGCAGTTCTTC CASSQDRPSGEQFF
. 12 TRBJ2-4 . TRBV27 TGTGCCAGCAGTCCCCCCTTGGGCCAGCAGTACTTC CASSPPLGQQYF
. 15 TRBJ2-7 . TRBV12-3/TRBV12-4 TGTGCCAGCGGACCTACAGGCCCGTTGGGGTACGAGCAGTACTTC CASGPTGPLGYEQYF
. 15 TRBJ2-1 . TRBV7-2 TGTGCCAGCAGCCCCTTTGGGGGGGGCCACAATGAGCAGTTCTTC CASSPFGGGHNEQFF
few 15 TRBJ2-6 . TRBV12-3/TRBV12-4 TGTGCCAGCAGTTTAGACGCGGGCGGGGCCAACGTCCTGACTTTC CASSLDAGGANVLTF
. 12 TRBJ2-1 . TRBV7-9 TGTGCCAGCAGCTTTCGGCCGGGAGAGCAGTTCTTC CASSFRPGEQFF
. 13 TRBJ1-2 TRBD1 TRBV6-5 TGTGCCAGCAGAGCCGGGACAGGGACTTTTAACACCTTC CASRAGTGTFNTF
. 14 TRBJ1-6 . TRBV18 TGTGCCAGCTCACCAGAAGGTGAAAATTCACCCCTCCACTTT CASSPEGENSPLHF
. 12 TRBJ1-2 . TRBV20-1 TGCAGTGCTAGTCCTAATAACTATGGCTACACCTTC CSASPNNYGYTF
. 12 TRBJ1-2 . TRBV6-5 TGTGCCAGCGGCTACACGGGTACTGGCTACACCTTC CASGYTGTGYTF
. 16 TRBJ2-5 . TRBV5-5 TGTGCCGGCAGCTTGGGGGGCCAGGGGAACCAAGAGACCCAGTACTTC CAGSLGGQGNQETQYF
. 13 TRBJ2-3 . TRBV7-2 TGTGCCAGCAGCTTTCGGACCCCGGATACGCAGTATTTT CASSFRTPDTQYF
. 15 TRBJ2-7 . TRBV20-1 TGCAGTGCTAGAGGGGACCCGAAGAGCTCCTACGAGCAGTACTTC CSARGDPKSSYEQYF
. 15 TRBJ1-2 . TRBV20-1 TGCAGTGCTAGAGCCCGACAGACTGGGGCTATCGGCTACACCTTC CSARARQTGAIGYTF
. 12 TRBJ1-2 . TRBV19 TGTGCCAGTAGTATTGGAGACTATGGCTACACCTTC CASSIGDYGYTF
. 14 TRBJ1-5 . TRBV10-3 TGTGCCATCAGTGAGTCGGCAGCTAGAGGGGCCCAGCATTTT CAISESAARGAQHF
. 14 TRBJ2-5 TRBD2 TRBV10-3 TGTGCCACCCAGCAGCGGGGGGTCTCCGATGAGCAGTACTTC CATQQRGVSDEQYF
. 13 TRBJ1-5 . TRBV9 TGTGCCAGCAGCGTAGAGGCGGAACAGCCCCAGCATTTT CASSVEAEQPQHF
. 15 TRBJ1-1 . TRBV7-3 TGTGCCAGCAGCTCCCAGGGTGGAGTGGAGACTGAAGCTTTCTTT CASSSQGGVETEAFF
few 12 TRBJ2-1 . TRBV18 TGTGCCAGCTCACCATCGGGGGATGAGCAGTTCTTC CASSPSGDEQFF
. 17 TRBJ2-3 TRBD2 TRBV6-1 TGTGCCAGCAGTAGCCCCCTAGCAGCGGGGGGGCCTAATACGCAGTATTTT CASSSPLAAGGPNTQYF
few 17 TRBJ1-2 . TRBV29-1 TGCAGCGTGCCCTTGGGGCCTAGGATGGGGGGACACTATGGCTACACCTTC CSVPLGPRMGGHYGYTF
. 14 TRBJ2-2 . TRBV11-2 TGTGCCAGCAGCTTAGATGGGTACACCGGGGAGCTGTTTTTT CASSLDGYTGELFF
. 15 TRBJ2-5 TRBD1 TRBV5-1 TGCGCCAGCAGCGCGACAGGGGAAGGCCAAGAGACCCAGTACTTC CASSATGEGQETQYF
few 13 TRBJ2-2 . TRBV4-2 TGTGCCAGCAGCCAAATTAACACCGGGGAGCTGTTTTTT CASSQINTGELFF
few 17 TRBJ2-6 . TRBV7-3 TGTGCCAGCAGCTTAAATACCGGAAACTCTGGGGCCAACGTCCTGACTTTC CASSLNTGNSGANVLTF
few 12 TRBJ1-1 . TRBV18 TGTGCCAGCTCCGGTGGGGGCACTGAAGCTTTCTTT CASSGGGTEAFF
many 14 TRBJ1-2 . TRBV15 TGTGCCACCAGCAGCGGGGCGCGGAACTATGGCTACACCTTC CATSSGARNYGYTF
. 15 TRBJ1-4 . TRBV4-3 TGCGCCAGCAGCCAAGATCAGGACGGAGATGAAAAACTGTTTTTT CASSQDQDGDEKLFF
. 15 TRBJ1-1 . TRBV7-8 TGTGCCAGCAGCACCGCCGGGACGCTGAACACTGAAGCTTTCTTT CASSTAGTLNTEAFF
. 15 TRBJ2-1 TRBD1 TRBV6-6 TGTGCCAGCAGCCCCGTCCAGGGGGCGGGGAATGAGCAGTTCTTC CASSPVQGAGNEQFF
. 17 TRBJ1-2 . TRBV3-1 TGTGCCAGCAGCCAGGGGGTCAGAGGAGTTTCAAACTATGGCTACACCTTC CASSQGVRGVSNYGYTF
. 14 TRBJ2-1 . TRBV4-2 TGTGCCAGCAGCCAAGAGACTCATCAGGATGAGCAGTTCTTC CASSQETHQDEQFF
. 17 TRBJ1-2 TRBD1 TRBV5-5 TGTGCCAGCAGCTTGGGCACAGGGGGCGCGATCGGGTATGGCTACACCTTC CASSLGTGGAIGYGYTF
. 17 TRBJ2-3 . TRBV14 TGTGCCAGCAGCCAAGTAGGCGGTATCGGTAGGTCAGATACGCAGTATTTT CASSQVGGIGRSDTQYF
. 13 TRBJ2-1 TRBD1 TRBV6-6 TGTGCCAGCAGAAAGACAGGGTCCAATGAGCAGTTCTTC CASRKTGSNEQFF
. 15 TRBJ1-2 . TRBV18 TGTGCCAGCTCACCCGACAGGAGCTATTCCTATGGCTACACCTTC CASSPDRSYSYGYTF
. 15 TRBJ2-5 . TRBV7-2 TGTGCCAGCAGCTCCCGGGACGGAACACAAGAGACCCAGTACTTC CASSSRDGTQETQYF
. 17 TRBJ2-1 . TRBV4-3 TGCGCCAGCAGCCAAGAAGGGGGGCCACGGTCCTACAATGAGCAGTTCTTC CASSQEGGPRSYNEQFF